Sequencing of this T cell receptor (beta chain) was carried out in a study of blood T cells in healthy people across ages. CDR3 length: 16 residues. The germline V gene has CDR1 SGHTA and CDR2 FQGNSA. A sample-barcoded 5' primer and a J-beta primer mix were used in a second PCR of roughly 6 to 11 cycles. TCRdb re-called the 5' RACE reads through MiXCR, storing one row per CDR3 protein. The sample lists roughly 1.5 million distinct CDR3 sequences, approximately 43% seen once, with just over 4% in the top ten. Study-wide points: Per million T cells, TCR beta diversity dropped roughly linearly as age increased. Unsorted PBMCs blocked a conclusive comparison of naive and antigen-experienced cells.

About this clonotype itself: The target antigen is unknown. One junction end disagrees with the germline gene, perhaps due to a read error.

Per-sample yields of isolated PBMCs were at least 6 million. V usage is TRBV7-2 and J usage is TRBJ2-3; D is possibly TRBD1 (6 bases). The TCR originated in a woman aged 18 to 35 in good health. Sequenced: blood. The CDR3 sequence: CASNLVGQQSTDTQYF. In DNA, the CDR3 is TGTGCCAGCAACTTAGTCGGACAGCAGAGCACAGATACGCAGTATTTT. The whole variable domain, remainder taken from reference TRBV7-2 and TRBJ2-3, is GAGVSQSPSNKVTEKGKDVELRCDPISGHTALYWYRQSLGQGLEFLIYFQGNSAPDKSGLPSDRFSAERTGGSVSTLTIQRTQQEDSAVYLCASNLVGQQSTDTQYFGPGTRLTVL.